The next 26 T cell receptor beta chains were all read from a single sample in a study of identical twins. MiXCR was run by TCRdb on the 5' RACE reads, yielding one entry per CDR3 protein. The sample contains about 530,000 distinct CDR3 sequences, about a fifth of which appear only once. The same data also went into a second study, on yellow fever vaccine responses in identical twins.

Sequenced material: CD4+ T cells sorted from blood. The receptors were gathered from a woman aged 18-35 years in good health.

The chain uses TRBV6-1 and TRBJ2-7; 10 nucleotides align to TRBD1. The CDR3 totals 13 residues. V shed 10 bases, J shed 5 bases, and the junction held 8 bases outside the gene matches. The germline V gene has CDR1 MNHNS and CDR2 SASEGT. The CDR3 reads CATSPGQGNEQYV. CDR3 DNA: TGTGCCACCTCTCCGGGACAGGGGAACGAGCAGTACGTC.

This rearrangement joins TRBV11-2 to TRBJ2-1, with no clear D. The CDR3 contains 13 residues. Trimming shortened V by 1 base and J by 9 bases, and 10 bases separated the two germline ends. Germline CDR1 SGHAT, CDR2 FQNNGV. The CDR3 DNA is TGTGCCAGCAGCTTAGTACCCGTCGGTGAGCAGTTCTTC. It yields the protein CASSLVPVGEQFF.

This clonotype has more than one count but fewer than ten. The V call is TRBV7-7, the J call TRBJ2-5, with TRBD2 identical over 10 bases. V was pared by 4 bases and J by 5 bases, with 7 bases of the junction left unmatched. Germline CDR1 is SSHAT and CDR2 is FNYEAQ (reference sequence). The CDR3 is made up of 15 amino acids. The chain's CDR3 is CASSSSGSIGETQYF. In DNA form, the CDR3 reads TGTGCCAGCAGCTCTAGCGGGAGCATTGGGGAGACCCAGTACTTC. Supplemented by reference TRBV7-7 and TRBJ2-5, the full variable domain reads GAGVSQSPRYKVTKRGQDVTLRCDPISSHATLYWYQQALGQGPEFLTYFNYEAQPDKSGLPSDRFSAERPEGSISTLTIQRTEQRDSAMYRCASSSSGSIGETQYFGPGTRLLVL.

The CDR3 loop is CASSPPPAYNEQFF. CDR3 sequence (DNA): TGCGCCAGCAGCCCCCCCCCGGCTTACAATGAGCAGTTCTTC. The chain recombines TRBV5-1 with TRBJ2-1; D unresolved. V shed 4 bases and J shed 4 bases, with 12 bases lying between them. Germline assignment: CDR1 SGHRS and CDR2 YFSETQ. The CDR3 contains 14 residues.

The CDR3 coding sequence is TGTGCCAGCGAGGCAAATAGCGGGACTTACAATGAGCAGTTCTTC. This sequence encodes CASEANSGTYNEQFF. This chain uses TRBV6-1 with TRBJ2-1; 8 bases are a match to TRBD2. The CDR3 spans 15 residues. Per germline, CDR1 MNHNS and CDR2 SASEGT. Trimming removed 8 bases from V and 4 bases from J; junction bases left unmatched: 10.

This rearrangement joins TRBV3-1 to TRBJ2-5; TRBD2 agrees at 10 bases. Germline lookup yields CDR1 LGHDT and CDR2 YNNKEL (reference sequence). CDR3 length equals 18 residues. J gave up 2 bases and V 3 bases, and 12 bases lay outside the gene matches. The CDR3 sequence: CASSQEQRGGPRQETQYF. Here the CDR3 DNA reads TGTGCCAGCAGCCAGGAACAGCGGGGGGGCCCGAGGCAAGAGACCCAGTACTTC.

The chain has TRBV7-2 and TRBJ2-2, with TRBD2 identical over 13 bases. The CDR3 covers 16 residues. The V and J ends lost 5 bases and 8 bases, in that order; junction bases with no gene match: 8. Germline assignment: CDR1 SGHTA and CDR2 FQGNSA. Here the CDR3 reads CASSPRLAGGRGELFF. The CDR3 DNA reads as TGTGCCAGCAGCCCTAGACTAGCGGGGGGAAGGGGGGAGCTGTTTTTT.

The chain couples TRBV20-1 to TRBJ2-3; TRBD2 matches 10 bases. This CDR3 region has 17 residues. The germline V gene encodes CDR1 DFQATT and CDR2 SNEGSKA (reference sequence). The J segment lost 0 bases and the V segment lost 6 bases, leaving 12 bases of the junction unmatched. CDR3 in DNA: TGCAGTGCCCGAGGACTAGCGGCTTCCCTGAGCACAGATACGCAGTATTTT. It specifies CSARGLAASLSTDTQYF.

This clonotype was seen a few times. Here the CDR3 reads CSVAYGQGALAGKYEQYF. The CDR3 region has the DNA TGCAGCGTTGCATATGGACAGGGGGCTCTAGCGGGGAAGTACGAGCAGTACTTC. V and J are TRBV29-1 and TRBJ2-7; 11 bases fit TRBD1. The germline V gene has CDR1 SQVTM and CDR2 ANQGSEA. This CDR3 region has 18 residues. Losses at the gene ends were 4 bases for V and 4 bases for J; bases not matched to a gene: 18.

The chain combines TRBV5-1 with TRBJ2-1, with TRBD2 matching over 15 bases. Per germline, CDR1 SGHRS and CDR2 YFSETQ. The CDR3 is 17 amino acids. V shed 0 bases, J shed 7 bases, and the junction held 5 bases outside the gene matches. Here the CDR3 DNA reads TGCGCCAGCAGCTTGGGTGGGACTAGCGGGGGGAGGAATGAGCAGTTCTTC. Protein sequence: CASSLGGTSGGRNEQFF.

This clonotype was observed many times. The V call is TRBV15, the J call TRBJ2-4; D is possibly TRBD1 or TRBD2 (6 bases each). Germline CDR1 and CDR2: LNHNV and YYDKDF (reference sequence). The CDR3 has 18 residues. The ends were cut back, 0 bases at V and 1 base at J, with 16 bases in the middle. Here the CDR3 DNA reads TGTGCCACCAGCAGAGATACGGGGGCAGGGGCCGCCAAAAACATTCAGTACTTC. As protein: CATSRDTGAGAAKNIQYF.

This sequence joins TRBV27 and TRBJ1-5, with D possibly being TRBD1 (6 bases). The V and J ends lost 4 bases and 3 bases respectively, with 10 bases between them. CDR3 length: 14 amino acids. Germline CDR1 and CDR2: MNHEY and SMNVEV (reference sequence). CDR3 in amino acids: CASSSQGPNQPQHF. CDR3 DNA sequence: TGTGCCAGCAGTTCACAGGGACCCAATCAGCCCCAGCATTTT.

This clonotype was seen only a few times. J is TRBJ2-1 and V is TRBV29-1, with D unclear. The V gene's germline CDR1 is SQVTM and CDR2 ANQGSEA. V lost 3 bases, J lost 6 bases, and 6 bases lay in between. The CDR3 has 11 amino acids. Here the CDR3 reads CSVDVRNEQFF. The CDR3 DNA follows: TGCAGCGTTGATGTGCGCAATGAGCAGTTCTTC.

This clonotype was observed a handful of times. The rearrangement links TRBV5-1 to TRBJ1-4; TRBD1 matches 7 bases. The trim removed 4 bases at V and 4 bases at J, leaving 4 bases unmatched. The CDR3 consists of 14 residues. The V gene's germline CDR1 is SGHRS and CDR2 YFSETQ. The DNA for the CDR3 is TGCGCCAGCAGCAGGGACAGCTTTAATGAAAAACTGTTTTTT. Amino acids: CASSRDSFNEKLFF. Full variable domain (remainder filled in from reference TRBV5-1 and TRBJ1-4): KAGVTQTPRYLIKTRGQQVTLSCSPISGHRSVSWYQQTPGQGLQFLFEYFSETQRNKGNFPGRFSGRQFSNSRSEMNVSTLELGDSALYLCASSRDSFNEKLFFGSGTQLSVL.

The table lists this clonotype with a few counts. CDR3: CASSPSVKELETQYF. DNA of the CDR3: TGTGCCAGCTCACCATCAGTCAAAGAGTTAGAGACCCAGTACTTC. This chain connects TRBV18 to TRBJ2-5; D gene unclear. With 2 bases removed from V and 4 bases from J, the gap between germline ends came to 14 bases. Germline-derived CDR1 and CDR2 are KGHSH and LQKENI. The CDR3 runs 15 residues.

This clonotype has more than one count but fewer than ten. V usage is TRBV9 and J usage is TRBJ2-3; unclear D gene. Germline V lookup: CDR1 SGDLS, CDR2 YYNGEE. Trimming shortened V by 4 bases and J by 1 base, and 13 bases separated the two germline ends. This CDR3 is built from 15 residues. The chain's CDR3 is CASSTDSGRTDTQYF. The CDR3 DNA reads TGTGCCAGCAGCACCGACTCCGGCCGCACAGATACGCAGTATTTT.

This clonotype has at least ten counts. The J gene is TRBJ2-3, the V gene TRBV20-1; TRBD2 aligns across 13 bases. V lost 2 bases and J lost 2; bases outside the gene matches: 10. Per germline, CDR1 DFQATT and CDR2 SNEGSKA (reference sequence). The CDR3 consists of 18 residues. Here the CDR3 DNA reads TGCAGTGCTAGACCTTGGACTAGCGGGAGTGTTTCCACAGATACGCAGTATTTT. It encodes CSARPWTSGSVSTDTQYF.

This clonotype was seen only a few times. The genes are TRBV3-1 and TRBJ1-4; a weak D match, TRBD1 (6 bases). This CDR3 region has 16 residues. V was shortened by 0 bases and J by 4 bases, with 12 bases between the two germline ends. Germline V lookup: CDR1 LGHDT, CDR2 YNNKEL (reference sequence). CDR3 in amino acids: CASSQDPEGGNEKLFF. In DNA, the CDR3 is TGTGCCAGCAGCCAAGATCCGGAGGGGGGTAATGAAAAACTGTTTTTT.

In its sample, this clonotype was seen a few times. The CDR3 DNA reads TGCGCCAGCAGCGATATGCTCGGGGGCGGTTTCAATGAGCAGTTCTTC. This encodes CASSDMLGGGFNEQFF. The chain couples TRBV5-1 to TRBJ2-1; D possibly uses TRBD1 or TRBD2 (6 bases each). Trimming shortened V by 4 bases and J by 6 bases, and 20 bases separated the two germline ends. The germline V gene encodes CDR1 SGHRS and CDR2 YFSETQ. The CDR3 is made up of 16 amino acids.

The gene calls are TRBV15 and TRBJ2-5, with 9 bases fitting TRBD2. V lost 1 base and J lost 1; bases outside the gene matches: 4. CDR1 and CDR2 from the germline V gene are LNHNV and YYDKDF (reference sequence). This CDR3 is built from 16 residues. In DNA, the CDR3 is TGTGCCACCAGCAGAGGCCTAGCGGGGCCCCAAGAGACCCAGTACTTC. Translating it yields CATSRGLAGPQETQYF.

This clonotype was counted a few times. The chain carries TRBV14 and TRBJ2-7; possibly TRBD1 for D (7 bases). This CDR3 comprises 14 residues. Looked up from germline, CDR1 is SGHDN and CDR2 is FVKESK. V was shortened by 4 bases and J by 3 bases, with 13 bases between the two germline ends. The CDR3 DNA reads as TGTGCCAGCAGCCGCGGGGACAGATTCTACGAGCAGTACTTC. The encoded protein is CASSRGDRFYEQYF.

V gene TRBV5-1 combines with J gene TRBJ2-3, with a possible D match to TRBD2 (5 bases). The V end lost 7 bases, the J end lost 4 bases, and 10 bases lay between the germline ends. The germline V gene encodes CDR1 SGHRS and CDR2 YFSETQ. CDR3 length equals 12 residues. DNA of the CDR3: TGCGCCAGCGCCCCCGGGGCAGATACGCAGTATTTT. This encodes CASAPGADTQYF.

In its sample, this clonotype was seen many times. The chain links TRBV24-1 to TRBJ2-5; D unresolved. The CDR3 consists of 12 residues. Germline values: CDR1 KGHDR, CDR2 SFDVKD. Trimming left V 3 bases short and J 2 bases short, with 3 bases between. CDR3 bases: TGTGCCACCAGTGATCTTCAAGAGACCCAGTACTTC. Protein product: CATSDLQETQYF.

This clonotype was counted only a few times. The V gene is TRBV13, the J gene TRBJ1-2, with TRBD1 matching over 8 bases. Germline CDR1 and CDR2: PRHDT and FYEKMQ (reference sequence). The ends lost 3 bases at V and 2 bases at J; junction bases unmatched: 5. This CDR3 spans 15 amino acids. The chain's CDR3 is CASSFGAGGNYGYTF. DNA of the CDR3: TGTGCCAGCAGCTTCGGAGCAGGGGGCAACTATGGCTACACCTTC.

This clonotype was counted ten times or more. The J gene is TRBJ1-3, the V gene TRBV12-3 or TRBV12-4, with D unclear. The CDR3 runs to 13 residues. V lost 3 bases to trimming and J lost 5 bases, with 8 bases between them. The CDR3 DNA sequence: TGTGCCAGCAGTTTTGTGGCCAGAAACACCATATATTTT. Amino acid sequence: CASSFVARNTIYF.

The gene calls are TRBV6-4 and TRBJ2-5; no definite D call. Trimming pared 4 bases from V and 2 bases from J, leaving 5 bases between. CDR1 and CDR2 (germline): MRHNA, SNTAGT. The CDR3 loop spans 12 amino acids. CDR3 nucleotide sequence: TGTGCCAGCAGTGCCACTCAAGAGACCCAGTACTTC. Amino acids: CASSATQETQYF.